These 28 T cell receptor beta chains share one sample of origin, sequenced in a study of cytomegalovirus exposure and HLA in healthy donors. PCR involved 60 Vbeta and 13 Jbeta primers. The repertoire was sequenced with immunoSEQ multiplex PCR; TCRdb's copy has only in-frame clones and lacks some. The sample lists 85,000 to 110,000 clones, around 80% occurring once. The sample taken for sequencing was PBMCs. The receptor set was obtained from a woman younger than 30 in good health and CMV-seropositive.

The chain links TRBV5-1 to TRBJ2-7; TRBD1 matches 7 bases. The ends lost 2 bases at V and 1 base at J; junction bases unmatched: 3. The CDR3 spans 14 residues. Germline V gene data show CDR1 as SGHRS and CDR2 as YFSETQ. CDR3 bases: TGCGCCAGCAGCTTCCGGGACAGATCCTACGAGCAGTACTTC. It encodes CASSFRDRSYEQYF.

J is TRBJ1-5 and V is TRBV6-1; 7 positions agree with TRBD1. Germline CDR1 is MNHNS and CDR2 is SASEGT. The CDR3 covers 18 residues. Trimming removed 4 bases from V and 0 bases from J; junction bases left unmatched: 12. CDR3 protein: CASSGHLDRAYSNQPQHF. For the CDR3, the DNA is TGTGCCAGCAGTGGGCACCTTGACAGGGCTTATAGCAATCAGCCCCAGCATTTT.

The gene calls are TRBV5-8 and TRBJ2-7, with a weak D call TRBD1 (5 bases). The CDR3 is 13 residues long. With 7 bases removed from V and 6 bases from J, the gap between germline ends came to 17 bases. Germline values: CDR1 SGHTS, CDR2 YDEGEE. The CDR3 DNA reads TGTGCCAGCGCCCAGGGTTTAGCTTCCGAGCAGTACTTC. Encoded protein: CASAQGLASEQYF.

This rearrangement joins TRBV5-1 to TRBJ2-1, with D unclear. The CDR3 covers 13 residues. Trimming removed 5 bases from V and 0 bases from J, with 6 bases in between. Germline CDR1 SGHRS, CDR2 YFSETQ. CDR3 bases: TGCGCCAGCAGAATGAGCTCCTACAATGAGCAGTTCTTC. Its protein is CASRMSSYNEQFF.

V and J are TRBV5-1 and TRBJ2-5; the D gene is possibly TRBD1 (6 bases). This CDR3 is built from 12 residues. V lost 9 bases and J lost 5, with 14 bases in between. From germline, CDR1 is SGHRS and CDR2 YFSETQ. The CDR3 sequence is CATTGRGETQYF. The CDR3 coding sequence is TGCGCCACTACAGGGCGAGGTGAGACCCAGTACTTC.

The rearrangement links TRBV4-1 to TRBJ1-1, with D possibly TRBD1 on 6 matching bases. CDR3 length: 15 residues. From germline, CDR1 is MGHRA and CDR2 YSYEKL. Deletions cut 3 bases from V and 0 bases from J, with 11 bases between. The CDR3 DNA reads TGCGCCAGCAGCCACCGAACAGGGATGAACACTGAAGCTTTCTTT. As protein: CASSHRTGMNTEAFF.

The CDR3 bases are TGCGCCAGCAGCTTAGAGTCTGGGGCCAACGTCCTGACTTTC. It specifies CASSLESGANVLTF. This chain uses TRBV5-1 with TRBJ2-6, with unresolved D. The V gene lost 2 bases and the J gene lost 1 base, with 4 bases spanning the gap. The germline gives CDR1 SGHRS, CDR2 YFSETQ. The CDR3 runs 14 residues.

This chain links TRBV28 with TRBJ1-2; TRBD1 is a possible D gene (6 bases). V was cut by 2 bases and J by 3 bases, with 19 bases left in between. This CDR3 comprises 17 residues. The germline V gene has CDR1 MDHEN and CDR2 SYDVKM. This chain's CDR3 is CASSLMGGQGTDYGYTF. In DNA, the CDR3 is TGTGCCAGCAGTTTAATGGGGGGGCAGGGAACCGACTATGGCTACACCTTC.

The V and J genes are TRBV7-9 and TRBJ2-7, with 8 bases matching TRBD1. The CDR3 has 14 amino acids. The V and J ends lost 5 bases and 1 base, in that order; junction bases with no gene match: 4. Germline assignment: CDR1 SEHNR and CDR2 FQNEAQ (reference sequence). CDR3 in DNA: TGTGCCAGCAGCCCACAGGGGGAATCCTACGAGCAGTACTTC. It yields the protein CASSPQGESYEQYF.

Comments on this clone: Germline and junction disagree at one end, which may indicate a read error. V usage is TRBV11-2 and J usage is TRBJ2-6; a possible D gene is TRBD1 (5 bases). This CDR3 is 19 amino acids long. CDR1 is SGHAT and CDR2 is FQNNGV in the germline V gene. In DNA, the CDR3 is TGTGCCAGCAGCTTAGAAGACAGTCAACTTCTCTTACAGGCCAACGTCCTGGCTTTC. Translated: CASSLEDSQLLLQANVLAF.

V and J are TRBV7-6 and TRBJ1-2; 7 nucleotides line up with TRBD1. The CDR3 consists of 16 residues. J was trimmed by 1 base and V by 1 base; bases with no gene match: 6. Per germline, CDR1 SGHVS and CDR2 FNYEAQ. This CDR3 reads CASSLGTGLGNYGYTF. The CDR3 DNA reads TGTGCCAGCAGCTTAGGGACAGGCCTCGGTAACTATGGCTACACCTTC. Full variable domain (missing parts from reference TRBV7-6 and TRBJ1-2): GAGVSQSPRYKVTKRGQDVALRCDPISGHVSLYWYRQALGQGPEFLTYFNYEAQQDKSGLPNDRFSAERPEGSISTLTIQRTEQRDSAMYRCASSLGTGLGNYGYTFGSGTRLTVV.

The CDR3: CASSLGGGEINIQYF. CDR3 DNA: TGTGCCAGCAGCTTAGGGGGAGGAGAGATTAACATTCAGTACTTC. J is TRBJ2-4 and V is TRBV7-3; TRBD2 might be the D (6 bases). The CDR3 is made up of 15 amino acids. The ends were cut back, 2 bases at V and 7 bases at J, with 15 bases in the middle. Per the germline V gene, CDR1 is SGHTA and CDR2 is FQGTGA.

This sequence joins TRBV7-3 and TRBJ2-1; 9 bases align to TRBD1. V lost 4 bases to trimming and J lost 6 bases; unmatched junction nucleotides: 10. This CDR3 comprises 16 residues. Germline values: CDR1 SGHTA, CDR2 FQGTGA. The CDR3 DNA reads TGTGCCAGCAGCTATGCACAGGGGGCGCCCCTCAATGAGCAGTTCTTC. It specifies CASSYAQGAPLNEQFF. Together with reference TRBV7-3 and TRBJ2-1, the CDR3 gives the full variable domain: GAGVSQTPSNKVTEKGKYVELRCDPISGHTALYWYRQSLGQGPEFLIYFQGTGAADDSGLPNDRFFAVRPEGSVSTLKIQRTERGDSAVYLCASSYAQGAPLNEQFFGPGTRLTVL.

This chain links TRBV9 with TRBJ2-2; a weak D match, TRBD2 (5 bases). Germline lookup yields CDR1 SGDLS and CDR2 YYNGEE. The CDR3 runs to 15 residues. Deletions cut 0 bases from V and 6 bases from J, with 12 bases between. The DNA of the CDR3 is TGTGCCAGCAGCGTAGAGGCCTCCGGGGCCGGGGAGCTGTTTTTT. It yields the protein CASSVEASGAGELFF.

The chain has TRBV7-3 and TRBJ2-2; D is possibly TRBD1 (5 bases). This CDR3 comprises 15 residues. Trimming took off 4 bases at V and 6 bases at J, with 15 bases between the two ends. CDR1 SGHTA and CDR2 FQGTGA come from the germline V gene. CDR3 DNA sequence: TGTGCCAGCAGCTCACACCAAGGGGCATCCGGGGAGCTGTTTTTT. It encodes CASSSHQGASGELFF.

The CDR3: CATSRERGGDTQYF. CDR3 DNA sequence: TGTGCCACCAGCAGGGAGAGGGGGGGAGATACGCAGTATTTT. This chain joins TRBV15 and TRBJ2-3; TRBD2 is a possible D gene (7 bases). CDR3 length: 14 amino acids. Germline CDR1 is LNHNV and CDR2 is YYDKDF (reference sequence). Deletions cut 3 bases from V and 5 bases from J, with 12 bases between.

The chain uses TRBV9 and TRBJ2-7; weak D call: TRBD1 (6 bases). This CDR3 has 17 amino acids. V was trimmed by 0 bases and J by 2 bases, leaving 18 bases between them. CDR1 and CDR2 (germline): SGDLS, YYNGEE. CDR3 protein: CASSVVARGSHTYEQYF. CDR3 nucleotides: TGTGCCAGCAGCGTAGTAGCCAGGGGCAGCCATACCTACGAGCAGTACTTC.

A few counts support this clone. This chain connects TRBV6-6 to TRBJ2-1; unclear D gene. This CDR3 spans 12 amino acids. V was clipped by 2 bases and J by 8 bases, with 7 bases between them. The germline gives CDR1 MNHNY, CDR2 SVGAGI (reference sequence). CDR3 in amino acids: CASSYQRDEQFF. In DNA, the CDR3 is TGTGCCAGCAGTTACCAGCGCGATGAGCAGTTCTTC.

The chain employs TRBV6-1 and TRBJ2-7; D may be TRBD1 (6 bases). The ends were cut back, 3 bases at V and 0 bases at J, with 9 bases in the middle. This CDR3 spans 14 amino acids. CDR1 is MNHNS and CDR2 is SASEGT in the germline V gene. CDR3 protein: CASSDTGPSYEQYF. The CDR3 nucleotides are TGTGCCAGCAGTGACACAGGGCCCTCCTACGAGCAGTACTTC.

This clone came up once. The chain joins TRBV7-3 to TRBJ2-5; the match to TRBD2 covers 9 bases. CDR1 and CDR2 (germline): SGHTA, FQGTGA. The CDR3 contains 16 residues. Trimming took 3 bases from V and 5 from J; bases not matched to a gene: 10. The CDR3 coding sequence is TGTGCCAGCAGCTTCGGTTTGGCGGGGGGGCCGGAGACCCAGTACTTC. It encodes CASSFGLAGGPETQYF.

The rearrangement uses TRBV11-2 and TRBJ2-4, with 9 bases fitting TRBD2. Per germline, CDR1 SGHAT and CDR2 FQNNGV. With 2 bases clipped from V and 2 bases from J, the junction kept 7 bases outside the gene matches. CDR3 length equals 17 residues. The CDR3 DNA follows: TGTGCCAGCAGCTTAAACGCGGGAGGGCCGCCCAAAAACATTCAGTACTTC. It yields the protein CASSLNAGGPPKNIQYF.

J is TRBJ2-1 and V is TRBV4-2; 9 nucleotides line up with TRBD2. Germline CDR1 is LGHNA and CDR2 is YNFKEQ. Germline trimming cut 0 bases from V and 6 bases from J; bases unmatched to any gene: 6. This CDR3 has 16 amino acids. CDR3 DNA sequence: TGTGCCAGCAGCCAAGATCGCGGGGGGGCCCCCAATGAGCAGTTCTTC. As protein: CASSQDRGGAPNEQFF.

J is TRBJ1-4 and V is TRBV14, with 10 positions matching TRBD1. This CDR3 contains 17 residues. Germline CDR1 SGHDN, CDR2 FVKESK. V shed 2 bases and J 8 bases; nucleotides not matched to a gene: 11. CDR3 protein: CASSQKRGDRGREKLFF. The CDR3 bases are TGTGCCAGCAGCCAAAAGCGCGGGGACAGGGGACGCGAAAAACTGTTTTTT.

This chain connects TRBV7-9 to TRBJ2-4, with 9 bases identical to TRBD2. Germline V gene sequence: CDR1 SEHNR, CDR2 FQNEAQ (reference sequence). J was trimmed by 0 bases and V by 5 bases; bases with no gene match: 5. CDR3 length equals 16 residues. CDR3 amino acids: CASSATSGVAKNIQYF. The CDR3, as DNA: TGTGCCAGCAGCGCGACTAGCGGAGTAGCCAAAAACATTCAGTACTTC.

The V and J genes are TRBV7-9 and TRBJ1-3; no reliable D call. This CDR3 spans 12 amino acids. The germline gives CDR1 SEHNR, CDR2 FQNEAQ (reference sequence). V lost 2 bases to trimming and J lost 8 bases, with 7 bases between them. The CDR3 reads CASSLLGDTIYF. The CDR3 nucleotides read TGTGCCAGCAGCTTATTGGGCGACACCATATATTTT.

The genes are TRBV11-3 and TRBJ2-5; 8 bases align to TRBD1. This CDR3 is built from 13 residues. The junction had 8 bases not matched to a gene; V was cut back by 3 bases and J by 11 bases. Per germline, CDR1 SGHNT and CDR2 YENEEA. CDR3 amino acids: CASSFGTGLEQYF. CDR3 nucleotides: TGTGCCAGCAGCTTCGGGACAGGATTAGAGCAGTACTTC.

The chain couples TRBV28 to TRBJ2-3, with 12 nucleotides matching TRBD2. The V gene's germline CDR1 is MDHEN and CDR2 SYDVKM. The V and J ends lost 2 bases and 5 bases, in that order; junction bases with no gene match: 11. The CDR3 totals 18 residues. This CDR3 reads CASSLVLAGGHQGDTQYF. In DNA, the CDR3 is TGTGCCAGCAGTTTAGTACTAGCGGGAGGCCACCAGGGAGATACGCAGTATTTT.

The rearrangement joins TRBV6-4 to TRBJ1-6, with TRBD1 matching 7 bases. V trimming: 4 bases; J trimming: 7 bases; junction bases outside the gene matches: 4. Germline loops: CDR1 MRHNA, CDR2 SNTAGT. The CDR3 extends over 14 amino acids. The CDR3 region is CASSAARGNSPLHF. The CDR3 nucleotides are TGTGCCAGCAGTGCGGCCAGGGGGAATTCACCCCTCCACTTT.